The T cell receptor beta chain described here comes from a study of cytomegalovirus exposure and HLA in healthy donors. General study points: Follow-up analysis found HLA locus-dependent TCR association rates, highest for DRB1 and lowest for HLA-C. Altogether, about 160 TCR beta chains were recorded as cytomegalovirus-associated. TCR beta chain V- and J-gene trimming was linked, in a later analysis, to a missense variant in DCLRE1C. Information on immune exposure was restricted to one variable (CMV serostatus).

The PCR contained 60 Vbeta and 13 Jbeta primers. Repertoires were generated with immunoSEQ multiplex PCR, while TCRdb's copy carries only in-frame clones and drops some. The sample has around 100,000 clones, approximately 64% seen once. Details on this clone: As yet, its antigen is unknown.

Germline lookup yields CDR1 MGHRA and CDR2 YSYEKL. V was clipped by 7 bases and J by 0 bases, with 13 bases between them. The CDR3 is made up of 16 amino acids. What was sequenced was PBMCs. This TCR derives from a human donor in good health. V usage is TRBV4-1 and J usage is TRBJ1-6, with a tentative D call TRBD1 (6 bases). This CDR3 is CASTWTESSYNSPLHF. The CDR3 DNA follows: TGCGCCAGCACCTGGACAGAAAGCTCCTATAATTCACCCCTCCACTTT.